A single sample is the source of the 4 T cell receptor beta chains below, sequenced in a study of blood T cell repertoires in COVID-19. Clones were sequenced by immunoSEQ multiplex PCR, and TCRdb holds only the in-frame ones, with some missing. This table has under 300,000 clones, roughly 91% appearing once. The sample was PBMCs or T cells enriched from blood (not recorded which). The receptors were gathered from a woman aged 55 to 70 in a cohort exposed to, infected with or recovered from COVID-19 (not recorded which).

The V and J genes are TRBV5-1 and TRBJ2-5, with D perhaps matching TRBD1 (5 bases). V was trimmed by 4 bases and J by 0 bases, leaving 16 bases between them. The germline V gene encodes CDR1 SGHRS and CDR2 YFSETQ. The CDR3 loop spans 16 amino acids. CDR3 coding DNA: TGCGCCAGCAGCCCACTGGGGCGGTCGCACCAAGAGACCCAGTACTTC. Its translation is CASSPLGRSHQETQYF.

The J gene is TRBJ2-3, the V gene TRBV2, with 7 bases fitting TRBD2. Germline V CDR1 and CDR2: SNHLY, FYNNEI. The CDR3 has 14 amino acids. V dropped 5 bases and J dropped 2; count of bases not matched to a gene: 4. The CDR3 coding sequence is TGTGCCAGCAGTCTCCGGGACTACACAGATACGCAGTATTTT. Translated, it gives CASSLRDYTDTQYF.

The rearrangement links TRBV6-5 to TRBJ2-1; D unclear. The V end lost 0 bases, the J end lost 0 bases, and 9 bases lay between the germline ends. The germline V gene encodes CDR1 MNHEY and CDR2 SVGAGI. The CDR3 runs 16 residues. As DNA, the CDR3 is TGTGCCAGCAGTTACTCCGGCGGAATCTCCTACAATGAGCAGTTCTTC. Its protein product is CASSYSGGISYNEQFF.

CDR3 DNA: TGTGCCAGCAGCCCACGGGGGAAAGAGACCCAGTACTTC. Encoded protein: CASSPRGKETQYF. This sequence joins TRBV6-5 and TRBJ2-5; a weak D match, TRBD2 (6 bases). Germline-derived CDR1 and CDR2 are MNHEY and SVGAGI. The CDR3 covers 13 residues. V was trimmed by 6 bases and J by 3 bases, leaving 11 bases between them.